This T cell receptor beta chain was identified in a study of beta chain features in type 1 diabetes. Turning to the study itself: Age, gender, cell numbers and subset yield matched between patients and controls. Study-level points and caveats: Type 1 diabetes patients showed a moderate but significant shortening of TCRB CDR3s in all four CD4+ subsets.

Sampling consisted of one heparinised blood draw per donor, averaging around 120 mL. Of the isolated RNA, all was reverse transcribed, and so the sequenced material was expressed TCRB transcripts. TCRdb keeps only in-frame clones here, not all; method: immunoSEQ multiplex PCR. The table records about 140,000 clones, roughly 9.7% of them present only once. This clone was counted between two and nine times. The antigen remains undetermined. The J segment lost 7 bases and the V segment lost 3 bases, leaving 8 bases of the junction unmatched. Germline loops: CDR1 MNHNS, CDR2 SASEGT. The CDR3 is made up of 15 amino acids.

The chain recombines TRBV6-1 with TRBJ2-4, with 8 bases aligning to TRBD1. This TCR was sampled from a woman between 40 and 50 years old in good health. Sample: central memory CD4+ T cells from blood. CDR3 loop: CASSDYRTGSNIQYF. CDR3 DNA: TGTGCCAGCAGTGACTACCGGACAGGGTCGAACATTCAGTACTTC.